This T cell receptor (beta chain) was captured by sequencing in a study of T cells in Graves' hyperthyroidism and ophthalmopathy. Study-wide context: Before treatment of any kind, peripheral blood was taken at initial diagnosis.

V dropped 2 bases and J dropped 0; count of bases not matched to a gene: 4. Germline CDR1 is MNHEY and CDR2 is SVGAGI. The CDR3 totals 16 residues. TCR beta CDR3 regions were amplified from RNA. The HTBI primer set was used in a first-round RT-PCR of the TCR CDR3. Using its own MiXCR run on the multiplex PCR reads, TCRdb lists one record per CDR3 protein. The table lists a few hundred thousand distinct CDR3 sequences, 17% of them singletons. Clinical Activity Scores of at least 3, NOSPECS grades of at least 4 and durations under 3 months characterized ophthalmopathy patients. The diagnoses drew upon clinical symptoms, serum thyroxine and TRAb, thyroid ultrasound and orbital computed tomography.

The V call is TRBV6-5, the J call TRBJ2-3; TRBD1 matches at 8 bases. Sample: blood. This TCR was sampled from a woman younger than 35 with Graves' ophthalmopathy. CDR3 bases: TGTGCCAGCAGTTACACCAGACAGGGGAGCACAGATACGCAGTATTTT. Its protein is CASSYTRQGSTDTQYF.